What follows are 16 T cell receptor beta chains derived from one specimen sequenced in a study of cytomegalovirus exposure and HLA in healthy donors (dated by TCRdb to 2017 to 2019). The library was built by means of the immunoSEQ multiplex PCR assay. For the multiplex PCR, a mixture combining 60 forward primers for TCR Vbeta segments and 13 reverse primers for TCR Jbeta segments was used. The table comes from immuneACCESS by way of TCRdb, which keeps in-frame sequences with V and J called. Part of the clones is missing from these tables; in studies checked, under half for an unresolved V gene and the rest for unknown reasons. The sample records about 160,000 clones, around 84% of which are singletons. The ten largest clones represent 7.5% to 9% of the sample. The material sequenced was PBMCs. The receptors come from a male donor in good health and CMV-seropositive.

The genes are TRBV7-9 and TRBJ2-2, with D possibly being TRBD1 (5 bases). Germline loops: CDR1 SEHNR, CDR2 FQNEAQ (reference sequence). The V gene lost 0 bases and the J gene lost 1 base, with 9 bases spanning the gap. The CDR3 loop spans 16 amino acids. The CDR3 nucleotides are TGTGCCAGCAGCTTAGCGCCAGGGAAGAACACCGGGGAGCTGTTTTTT. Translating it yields CASSLAPGKNTGELFF.

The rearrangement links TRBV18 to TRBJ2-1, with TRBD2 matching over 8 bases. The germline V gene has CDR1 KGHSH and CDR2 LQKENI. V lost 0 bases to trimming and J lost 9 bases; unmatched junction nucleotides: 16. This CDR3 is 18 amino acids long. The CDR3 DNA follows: TGTGCCAGCTCACCACCGTCCGGGAGGGAGGGACCCTTTCTTGAGCAGTTCTTC. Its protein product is CASSPPSGREGPFLEQFF.

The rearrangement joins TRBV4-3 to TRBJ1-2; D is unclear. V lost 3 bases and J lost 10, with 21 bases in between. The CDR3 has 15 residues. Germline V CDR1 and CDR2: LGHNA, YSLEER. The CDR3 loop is CASSQGRLSLGAYTF. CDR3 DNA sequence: TGCGCCAGCAGCCAGGGTCGTTTGAGCCTCGGAGCCTACACCTTC.

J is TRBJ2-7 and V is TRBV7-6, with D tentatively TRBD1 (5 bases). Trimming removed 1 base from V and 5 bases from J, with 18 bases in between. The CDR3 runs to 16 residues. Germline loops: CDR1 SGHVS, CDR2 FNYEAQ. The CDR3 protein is CASSLGSSTGWDEQYF. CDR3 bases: TGTGCCAGCAGCTTAGGCAGTAGTACAGGATGGGACGAGCAGTACTTC.

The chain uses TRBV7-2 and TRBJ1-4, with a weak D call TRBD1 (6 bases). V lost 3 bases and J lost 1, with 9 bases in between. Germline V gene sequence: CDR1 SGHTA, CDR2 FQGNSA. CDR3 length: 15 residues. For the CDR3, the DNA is TGTGCCAGCAGCTTCCAACAGGGAACTAATGAAAAACTGTTTTTT. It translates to CASSFQQGTNEKLFF.

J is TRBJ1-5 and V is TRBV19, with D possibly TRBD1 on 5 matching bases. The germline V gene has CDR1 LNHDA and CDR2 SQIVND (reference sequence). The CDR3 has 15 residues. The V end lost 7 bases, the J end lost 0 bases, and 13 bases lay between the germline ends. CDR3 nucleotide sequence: TGTGCCAGTACCTTGGGGGGGAATAGCAATCAGCCCCAGCATTTT. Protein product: CASTLGGNSNQPQHF.

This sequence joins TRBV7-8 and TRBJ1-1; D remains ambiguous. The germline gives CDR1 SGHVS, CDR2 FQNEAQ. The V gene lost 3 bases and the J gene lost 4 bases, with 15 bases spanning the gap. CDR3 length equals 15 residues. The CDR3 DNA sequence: TGTGCCAGCAGCTTCGGAGCTACTGGTGGCACTGAAGCTTTCTTT. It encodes CASSFGATGGTEAFF.

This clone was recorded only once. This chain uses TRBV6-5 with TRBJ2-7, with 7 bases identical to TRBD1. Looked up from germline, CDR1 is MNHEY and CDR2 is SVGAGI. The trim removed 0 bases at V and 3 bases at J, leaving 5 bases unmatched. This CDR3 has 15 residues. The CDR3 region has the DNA TGTGCCAGCAGTTACTCCGCCGGGGACAGCTACGAGCAGTACTTC. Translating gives CASSYSAGDSYEQYF.

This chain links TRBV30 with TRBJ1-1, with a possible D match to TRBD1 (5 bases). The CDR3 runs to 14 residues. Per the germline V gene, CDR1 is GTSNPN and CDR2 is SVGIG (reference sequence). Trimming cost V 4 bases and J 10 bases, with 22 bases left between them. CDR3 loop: CAWKNTYFGGGAFF. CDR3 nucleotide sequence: TGTGCCTGGAAAAATACATATTTCGGCGGGGGAGCTTTCTTT.

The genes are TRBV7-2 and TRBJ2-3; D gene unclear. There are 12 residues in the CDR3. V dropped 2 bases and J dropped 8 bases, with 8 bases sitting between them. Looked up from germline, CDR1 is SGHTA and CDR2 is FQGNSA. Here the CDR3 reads CASSLTLFTQYF. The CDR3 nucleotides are TGTGCCAGCAGCTTAACTCTGTTTACGCAGTATTTT.

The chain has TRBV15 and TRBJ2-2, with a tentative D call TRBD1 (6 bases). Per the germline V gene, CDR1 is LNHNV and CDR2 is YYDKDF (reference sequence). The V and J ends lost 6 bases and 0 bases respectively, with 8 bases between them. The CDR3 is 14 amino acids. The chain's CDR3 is CATRDRTNTGELFF. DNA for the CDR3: TGTGCCACCAGGGACAGAACGAACACCGGGGAGCTGTTTTTT. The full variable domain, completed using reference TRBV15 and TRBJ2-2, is DAMVIQNPRYQVTQFGKPVTLSCSQTLNHNVMYWYQQKSSQAPKLLFHYYDKDFNNEADTPDNFQSRRPNTSFCFLDIRSPGLGDTAMYLCATRDRTNTGELFFGEGSRLTVL.

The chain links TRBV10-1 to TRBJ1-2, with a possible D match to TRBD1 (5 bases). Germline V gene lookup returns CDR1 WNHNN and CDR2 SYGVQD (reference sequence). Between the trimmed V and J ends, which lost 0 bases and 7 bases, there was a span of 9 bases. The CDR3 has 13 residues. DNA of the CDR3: TGCGCCAGCAGTGAGTCTTACGGGGGTGGCTACACCTTC. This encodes CASSESYGGGYTF.

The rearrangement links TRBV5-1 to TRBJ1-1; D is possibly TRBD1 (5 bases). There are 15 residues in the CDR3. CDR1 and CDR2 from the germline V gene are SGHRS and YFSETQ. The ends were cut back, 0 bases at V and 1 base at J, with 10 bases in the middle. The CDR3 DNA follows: TGCGCCAGCAGCTTGGGGCGGGACGGGAACACTGAAGCTTTCTTT. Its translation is CASSLGRDGNTEAFF.

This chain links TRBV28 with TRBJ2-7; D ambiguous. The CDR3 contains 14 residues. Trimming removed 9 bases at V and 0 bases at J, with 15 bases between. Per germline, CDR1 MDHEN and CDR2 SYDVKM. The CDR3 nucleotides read TGTGCCAGTAACATAACACCGGGCTCCTACGAGCAGTACTTC. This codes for CASNITPGSYEQYF.

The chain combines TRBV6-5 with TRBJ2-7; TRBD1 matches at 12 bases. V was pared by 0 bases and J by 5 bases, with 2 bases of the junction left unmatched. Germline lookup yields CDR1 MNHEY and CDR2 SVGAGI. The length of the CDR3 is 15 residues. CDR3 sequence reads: CASSYSGTGGDEQYF. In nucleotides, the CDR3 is TGTGCCAGCAGTTACTCAGGGACAGGGGGCGACGAGCAGTACTTC.

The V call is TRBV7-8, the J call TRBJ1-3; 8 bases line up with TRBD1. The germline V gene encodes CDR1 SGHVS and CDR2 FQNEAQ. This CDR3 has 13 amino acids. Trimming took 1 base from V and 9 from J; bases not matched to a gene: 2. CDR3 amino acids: CASSLGTGRTIYF. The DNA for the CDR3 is TGTGCCAGCAGCTTAGGGACAGGGCGCACCATATATTTT.